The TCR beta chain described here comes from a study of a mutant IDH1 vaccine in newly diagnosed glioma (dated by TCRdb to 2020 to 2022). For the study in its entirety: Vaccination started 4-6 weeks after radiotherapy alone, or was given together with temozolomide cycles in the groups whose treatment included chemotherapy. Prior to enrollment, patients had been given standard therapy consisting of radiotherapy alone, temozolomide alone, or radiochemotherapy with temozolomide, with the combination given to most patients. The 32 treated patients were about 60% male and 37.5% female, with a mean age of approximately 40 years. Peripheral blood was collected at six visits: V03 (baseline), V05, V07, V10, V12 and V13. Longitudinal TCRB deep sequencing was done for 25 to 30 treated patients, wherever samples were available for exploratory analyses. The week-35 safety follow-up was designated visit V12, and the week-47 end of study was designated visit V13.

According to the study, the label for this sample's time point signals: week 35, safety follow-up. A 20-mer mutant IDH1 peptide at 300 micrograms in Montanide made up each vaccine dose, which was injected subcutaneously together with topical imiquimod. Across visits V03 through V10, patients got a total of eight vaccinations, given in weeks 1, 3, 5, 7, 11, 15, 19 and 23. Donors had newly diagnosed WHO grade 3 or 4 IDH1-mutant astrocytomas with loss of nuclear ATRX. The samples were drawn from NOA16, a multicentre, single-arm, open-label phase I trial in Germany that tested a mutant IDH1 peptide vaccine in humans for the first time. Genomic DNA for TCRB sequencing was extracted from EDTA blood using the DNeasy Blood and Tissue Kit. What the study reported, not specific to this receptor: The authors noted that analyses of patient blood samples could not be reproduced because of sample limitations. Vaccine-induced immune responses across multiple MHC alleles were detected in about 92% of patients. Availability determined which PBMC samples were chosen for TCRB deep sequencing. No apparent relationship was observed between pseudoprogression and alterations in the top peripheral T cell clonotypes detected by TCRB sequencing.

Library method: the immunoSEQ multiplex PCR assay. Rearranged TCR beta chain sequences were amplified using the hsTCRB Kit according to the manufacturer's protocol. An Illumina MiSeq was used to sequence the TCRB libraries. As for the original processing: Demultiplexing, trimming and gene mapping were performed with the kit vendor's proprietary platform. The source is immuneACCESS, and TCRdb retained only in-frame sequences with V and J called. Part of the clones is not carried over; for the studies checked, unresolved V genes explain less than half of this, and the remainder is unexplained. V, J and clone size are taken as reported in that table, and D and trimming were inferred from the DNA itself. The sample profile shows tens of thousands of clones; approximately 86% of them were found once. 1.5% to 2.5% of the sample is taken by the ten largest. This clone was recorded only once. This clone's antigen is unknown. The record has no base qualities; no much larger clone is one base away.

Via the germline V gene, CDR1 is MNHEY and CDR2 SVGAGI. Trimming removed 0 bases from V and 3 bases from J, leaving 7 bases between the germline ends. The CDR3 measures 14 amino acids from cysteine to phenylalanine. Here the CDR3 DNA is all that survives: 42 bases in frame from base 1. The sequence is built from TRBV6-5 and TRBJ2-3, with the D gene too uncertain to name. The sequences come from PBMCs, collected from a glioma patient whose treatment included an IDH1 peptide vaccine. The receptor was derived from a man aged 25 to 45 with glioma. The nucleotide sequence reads TGTGCCAGCAGTTACTCAGGGCTTACAGATACGCAGTATTTT. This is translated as CASSYSGLTDTQYF.